What follows are 20 T cell receptor beta chains derived from one specimen sequenced in a study of CD8+CD57+ T cells in acquired aplastic anemia. TCR beta VDJ combinations and CDR3 sequences were profiled from genomic DNA. TCRdb re-called the reads with MiXCR, one entry per CDR3 protein. This sample has about 120,000 distinct CDR3 sequences, with approximately 61% found just once. Patients sequenced had flow cytometry evidence of CD8+CD57+ cell expansion. Sequenced input: sorted CD4+, CD8+, or CD8+CD57+ T cells (not recorded which) from PBMCs. These TCRs come from a human donor with aplastic anemia.

This clonotype was observed a handful of times. The genes are TRBV7-8 and TRBJ2-7; no clear D. The V gene lost 5 bases and the J gene lost 7 bases, with 9 bases spanning the gap. Germline values: CDR1 SGHVS, CDR2 FQNEAQ. The length of the CDR3 is 11 residues. This CDR3 reads CASSPRVEQYF. CDR3 DNA sequence: TGTGCCAGCAGCCCCCGCGTGGAGCAGTACTTC. Combining the CDR3 with reference TRBV7-8 and TRBJ2-7 gives the whole variable domain GAGVSQSPRYKVAKRGQDVALRCDPISGHVSLFWYQQALGQGPEFLTYFQNEAQLDKSGLPSDRFFAERPEGSVSTLKIQRTQQEDSAVYLCASSPRVEQYFGPGTRLTVT.

CDR3 sequence (DNA): TGTGCCAGTAGTATGTTAGAAGAGACCCAGTACTTC. It specifies CASSMLEETQYF. This rearrangement joins TRBV19 to TRBJ2-5; D unresolved. This CDR3 spans 12 amino acids. CDR1 and CDR2 (germline): LNHDA, SQIVND (reference sequence). With 3 bases removed from V and 3 bases from J, the gap between germline ends came to 5 bases.

V gene TRBV7-9 combines with J gene TRBJ1-1; no definite D call. The CDR3 has 13 residues. The germline gives CDR1 SEHNR, CDR2 FQNEAQ (reference sequence). V lost 0 bases, J lost 4 bases, and 6 bases lay in between. The CDR3 loop is CASSLAGATEAFF. CDR3 DNA: TGTGCCAGCAGCTTAGCGGGCGCCACTGAAGCTTTCTTT. Based on the CDR3 plus reference TRBV7-9 and TRBJ1-1, the full variable domain is DTGVSQNPRHKITKRGQNVTFRCDPISEHNRLYWYRQTLGQGPEFLTYFQNEAQLEKSRLLSDRFSAERPKGSFSTLEIQRTEQGDSAMYLCASSLAGATEAFFGQGTRLTVV.

The chain joins TRBV12-3 or TRBV12-4 to TRBJ1-5; no reliable D call. CDR3 size: 15 residues. V was clipped by 2 bases and J by 5 bases, with 13 bases between them. The CDR3: CASSLRRAQDQPQHF. The CDR3 nucleotides are TGTGCCAGCAGTTTAAGGAGGGCCCAGGATCAGCCCCAGCATTTT.

V is TRBV6-5 and J is TRBJ1-1, with D unclear. The V gene's germline CDR1 is MNHEY and CDR2 SVGAGI. V was trimmed by 0 bases and J by 6 bases, leaving 11 bases between them. This CDR3 is built from 14 residues. The CDR3 spells CASSYSGNSPEAFF. The CDR3 DNA is TGTGCCAGCAGTTACTCGGGGAACAGCCCTGAAGCTTTCTTT.

This chain uses TRBV29-1 with TRBJ2-3, with 8 bases aligning to TRBD2. The CDR3 totals 12 residues. V was clipped by 4 bases and J by 4 bases; unmatched bases: 1. CDR1 and CDR2 (germline): SQVTM, ANQGSEA. The CDR3 coding sequence is TGCAGCGTTGCGGGGGGGGCAGATACGCAGTATTTT. Amino acids: CSVAGGADTQYF.

This chain uses TRBV2 with TRBJ1-3; D unresolved. V lost 7 bases and J lost 3, with 13 bases in between. In germline, CDR1 is SNHLY, CDR2 FYNNEI. CDR3 length equals 14 residues. CDR3 sequence: CASMSRVRGNTIYF. CDR3 nucleotide sequence: TGTGCCAGCATGAGCAGAGTGCGTGGAAACACCATATATTTT. The full variable domain, with the rest looked up from reference TRBV2 and TRBJ1-3, is EPEVTQTPSHQVTQMGQEVILRCVPISNHLYFYWYRQILGQKVEFLVSFYNNEISEKSEIFDDQFSVERPDGSNFTLKIRSTKLEDSAMYFCASMSRVRGNTIYFGEGSWLTVV.

A few counts support this clonotype. This sequence joins TRBV29-1 and TRBJ2-3; D unresolved. This CDR3 comprises 13 residues. The V end was cut by 5 bases, the J end by 0 bases, with 9 bases between. Germline values: CDR1 SQVTM, CDR2 ANQGSEA. CDR3 bases: TGCAGCGTTCACAGCCCTAGCACAGATACGCAGTATTTT. The encoded protein is CSVHSPSTDTQYF.

This chain's CDR3 is CSASPWGYTF. DNA of the CDR3: TGCAGTGCTAGCCCATGGGGCTACACCTTC. The chain has TRBV20-1 and TRBJ1-2; no definite D call. Germline V CDR1 and CDR2: DFQATT, SNEGSKA (reference sequence). Trimming took off 3 bases at V and 8 bases at J, with 7 bases between the two ends. The CDR3 has 10 amino acids.

J is TRBJ2-7 and V is TRBV29-1, with D perhaps TRBD1 (5 bases). The CDR3 covers 15 residues. The germline gives CDR1 SQVTM, CDR2 ANQGSEA. Trimming took off 2 bases at V and 2 bases at J, with 16 bases between the two ends. The CDR3 DNA reads TGCAGCGTTGAATACCGTACAGGCCCCCCCTACGAGCAGTACTTC. Protein product: CSVEYRTGPPYEQYF.

The V gene is TRBV10-3, the J gene TRBJ2-1; 10 nucleotides align to TRBD2. V gave up 11 bases and J gave up 9 bases; unmatched junction bases: 13. The germline gives CDR1 ENHRY, CDR2 SYGVKD. This CDR3 is 14 amino acids long. The CDR3 DNA reads TGTGCCGCCAGGGCCGGGACTAGCGTCGTTGAGCAGTTCTTC. It specifies CAARAGTSVVEQFF.

This chain links TRBV24-1 with TRBJ2-1; 9 bases align to TRBD1. The V segment lost 6 bases and the J segment 4 bases; nucleotides outside the gene matches: 6. The CDR3 extends over 15 amino acids. Germline CDR1 is KGHDR and CDR2 is SFDVKD. The CDR3, as DNA: TGTGCCACCAGTAGTACAGGGGGCAAATACAATGAGCAGTTCTTC. As protein: CATSSTGGKYNEQFF.

The CDR3, as DNA: TGTGCCAGCTGCAGGGTGGTCGGGGAGGCCCAGTACTTC. This gives the protein CASCRVVGEAQYF. This chain joins TRBV2 and TRBJ2-5, with D tentatively TRBD2 (6 bases). V was pared by 8 bases and J by 9 bases, with 19 bases between. CDR1 and CDR2 (germline): SNHLY, FYNNEI. This CDR3 spans 13 amino acids.

The J gene is TRBJ2-3, the V gene TRBV7-3; 8 nucleotides align to TRBD2. The CDR3 is made up of 14 amino acids. Unmatched junction bases numbered 7, after V lost 7 bases and J lost 4 bases. Looked up from germline, CDR1 is SGHTA and CDR2 is FQGTGA. Here the CDR3 DNA reads TGTGCCAGCACCCTGACGGGAGGGGCAGATACGCAGTATTTT. It yields the protein CASTLTGGADTQYF.

V usage is TRBV11-2 and J usage is TRBJ2-7; no reliable D call. Germline lookup yields CDR1 SGHAT and CDR2 FQNNGV. CDR3 length: 12 amino acids. Trimming removed 5 bases from V and 0 bases from J, with 5 bases in between. CDR3 DNA sequence: TGTGCCAGCAGCAGGAGCTCCTACGAGCAGTACTTC. Translated: CASSRSSYEQYF.

This clonotype was seen repeatedly, ten times or more. This chain connects TRBV7-6 to TRBJ1-5; D possibly corresponds to TRBD1 (5 bases). Germline loops: CDR1 SGHVS, CDR2 FNYEAQ. V was trimmed by 3 bases and J by 0 bases, leaving 12 bases between them. CDR3 length equals 16 residues. The CDR3, as DNA: TGTGCCAGCAGCTTGGAAGGGGAATATAGCAATCAGCCCCAGCATTTT. As protein: CASSLEGEYSNQPQHF.

This chain joins TRBV19 and TRBJ1-6, with D possibly matching TRBD1 (6 bases). Germline CDR1 and CDR2: LNHDA and SQIVND (reference sequence). This CDR3 spans 14 amino acids. The V gene lost 9 bases and the J gene lost 6 bases, with 15 bases spanning the gap. The CDR3 DNA sequence: TGTGCCAGCGGAATCAGGGGCTTTAATTCACCCCTCCACTTT. Translation gives CASGIRGFNSPLHF.

In its sample, this clonotype was seen a few times. The genes are TRBV2 and TRBJ1-4; 7 bases align to TRBD1. The CDR3 is made up of 15 amino acids. Germline V gives CDR1 SNHLY, CDR2 FYNNEI. The V and J ends lost 7 bases and 8 bases, in that order; junction bases with no gene match: 13. CDR3 protein: CASTYSTGLGEKLFF. CDR3 bases: TGTGCCAGCACCTATTCGACAGGGCTTGGCGAAAAACTGTTTTTT.

The chain uses TRBV7-9 and TRBJ1-2; TRBD1 might be the D (5 bases). The CDR3 extends over 12 amino acids. The germline V gene encodes CDR1 SEHNR and CDR2 FQNEAQ (reference sequence). Trimming took off 5 bases at V and 14 bases at J, with 18 bases between the two ends. CDR3 bases: TGTGCCAGCAGCCCAGAGACCGGGACGGGGACCTTC. Its translation is CASSPETGTGTF.

There are a few counts of this clonotype. The rearrangement uses TRBV10-1 and TRBJ2-3, with 9 bases that match TRBD2. Germline V gene lookup returns CDR1 WNHNN and CDR2 SYGVQD (reference sequence). The junction had 4 bases not matched to a gene; V was cut back by 1 base and J by 5 bases. There are 15 residues in the CDR3. CDR3 region: CASSEWREGLDTQYF. For the CDR3, the DNA is TGCGCCAGCAGTGAGTGGCGGGAGGGCCTAGATACGCAGTATTTT.